Listed here are 9 T cell receptor beta chains from one sample, sequenced in a study of T cell responses to AZD1222 COVID-19 vaccine. Profiling relied on immunoSEQ multiplex PCR, and the TCRdb table lists in-frame clones only, not all of them. The sample lists more than 150,000 clones, roughly 92% occurring once. The specimen was peripheral blood, collected on day 0 of AZD1222 vaccination. The source of these receptors is an adult in good health.

This chain links TRBV19 with TRBJ2-7; 8 positions agree with TRBD1. V dropped 5 bases and J dropped 4; count of bases not matched to a gene: 7. The germline V gene has CDR1 LNHDA and CDR2 SQIVND (reference sequence). The CDR3 loop spans 14 amino acids. Here the CDR3 DNA reads TGTGCCAGTAGTCAGGACAGGGATTGGTACGAGCAGTACTTC. Translation gives CASSQDRDWYEQYF.

In this sample, this clone turned up once. The gene calls are TRBV18 and TRBJ2-2, with D unclear. V lost 0 bases and J lost 6, with 5 bases in between. Germline lookup yields CDR1 KGHSH and CDR2 LQKENI. The CDR3 is 13 residues long. The CDR3 is CASSPPSAGELFF. The CDR3 DNA sequence: TGTGCCAGCTCACCACCTTCCGCCGGGGAGCTGTTTTTT.

CDR3 sequence (DNA): TGTGCCAGCAGCTTGAGGGACTTCTACAATGAGCAGTTCTTC. This gives the protein CASSLRDFYNEQFF. V and J are TRBV5-4 and TRBJ2-1; tentatively, D is TRBD2 (6 bases). This CDR3 contains 14 residues. Germline-derived CDR1 and CDR2 are SGHNT and YYREEE (reference sequence). V was trimmed by 1 base and J by 3 bases, leaving 8 bases between them. Full variable domain (outside the CDR3, taken from reference TRBV5-4 and TRBJ2-1): ETGVTQSPTHLIKTRGQQVTLRCSSQSGHNTVSWYQQALGQGPQFIFQYYREEENGRGNFPPRFSGLQFPNYSSELNVNALELDDSALYLCASSLRDFYNEQFFGPGTRLTVL.

The genes are TRBV20-1 and TRBJ1-2; D remains ambiguous. Germline CDR1 DFQATT, CDR2 SNEGSKA (reference sequence). V was trimmed by 3 bases and J by 2 bases, leaving 13 bases between them. The CDR3 sequence is 14 residues long. The CDR3 reads CSASHGRINYGYTF. CDR3 DNA sequence: TGCAGTGCTAGTCACGGCAGGATAAACTATGGCTACACCTTC.

V and J are TRBV6-2 or TRBV6-3 and TRBJ2-7, with TRBD1 identical over 8 bases. The germline CDR1 and CDR2 sequences are MNHEY and SVGEGT. The CDR3 loop spans 16 amino acids. With V trimmed by 6 bases and J by 0 bases, 10 bases remained unmatched. CDR3 sequence (DNA): TGTGCCAGCAGCTCCAGGACAGGGCCTAGCTCCTACGAGCAGTACGTC. It translates to CASSSRTGPSSYEQYV.

This rearrangement joins TRBV19 to TRBJ2-2; 7 positions match TRBD1. The V gene's germline CDR1 is LNHDA and CDR2 SQIVND (reference sequence). Trimming at V came to 5 bases and at J to 4 bases, leaving 7 bases not matched to a gene. The CDR3 is made up of 15 amino acids. The CDR3 DNA reads as TGTGCCAGTAGTGTGGGACAGATTCTCACCGGGGAGCTGTTTTTT. Residues: CASSVGQILTGELFF. The whole variable domain, filled in from reference TRBV19 and TRBJ2-2, reads DGGITQSPKYLFRKEGQNVTLSCEQNLNHDAMYWYRQDPGQGLRLIYYSQIVNDFQKGDIAEGYSVSREKKESFPLTVTSAQKNPTAFYLCASSVGQILTGELFFGEGSRLTVL.

The CDR3 DNA reads as TGCGCCAGCACCGTGACGGCCCGGTACGACAATCAGCCCCAGCATTTT. This encodes CASTVTARYDNQPQHF. V and J are TRBV23-1 and TRBJ1-5; no firm D call. TRBV23-1 is an open reading frame, and its role is uncertain. V was trimmed by 7 bases and J by 3 bases, leaving 19 bases between them. The CDR3 runs to 16 residues.

The chain carries TRBV19 and TRBJ1-1, with D perhaps matching TRBD1 (5 bases). Trimming cost V 5 bases and J 0 bases, with 16 bases left between them. The CDR3 is 16 residues long. The germline gives CDR1 LNHDA, CDR2 SQIVND (reference sequence). CDR3 bases: TGTGCCAGTAGTTCGGGGTCAGGGAAACTGAACACTGAAGCTTTCTTT. Amino acids: CASSSGSGKLNTEAFF.

This chain uses TRBV7-9 with TRBJ2-2; D is unclear. The CDR3 length is 14 residues. The germline V gene encodes CDR1 SEHNR and CDR2 FQNEAQ (reference sequence). The CDR3 coding sequence is TGTGCGGCATGGGCCCCGTGGAACACCGGGGAGCTGTTTTTT. This translates into CAAWAPWNTGELFF.